This paragraph reports one T cell receptor beta chain. Here immunoSEQ multiplex PCR was the method, and the copy in TCRdb shows in-frame clones only, minus some. The sample has approximately 66,000 clones, roughly nine tenths seen once. This sample is part of a study of T cell changes during pregnancy in multiple sclerosis. The CDR3 extends over 15 amino acids. Between the trimmed V and J ends, which lost 1 base and 2 bases, there was a span of 12 bases. The germline CDR1 and CDR2 sequences are MNHNS and SASEGT. This clonotype originated in a female donor with multiple sclerosis, enrolled in a pregnancy study. The V and J genes are TRBV6-1 and TRBJ2-7, with D perhaps TRBD2 (6 bases). Source: CD8+ T cells from peripheral blood mononuclear cells, taken before pregnancy. The CDR3 reads CASSEGRGGTYEQYF. The DNA for the CDR3 is TGTGCCAGCAGTGAAGGCCGGGGCGGGACCTACGAGCAGTACTTC.